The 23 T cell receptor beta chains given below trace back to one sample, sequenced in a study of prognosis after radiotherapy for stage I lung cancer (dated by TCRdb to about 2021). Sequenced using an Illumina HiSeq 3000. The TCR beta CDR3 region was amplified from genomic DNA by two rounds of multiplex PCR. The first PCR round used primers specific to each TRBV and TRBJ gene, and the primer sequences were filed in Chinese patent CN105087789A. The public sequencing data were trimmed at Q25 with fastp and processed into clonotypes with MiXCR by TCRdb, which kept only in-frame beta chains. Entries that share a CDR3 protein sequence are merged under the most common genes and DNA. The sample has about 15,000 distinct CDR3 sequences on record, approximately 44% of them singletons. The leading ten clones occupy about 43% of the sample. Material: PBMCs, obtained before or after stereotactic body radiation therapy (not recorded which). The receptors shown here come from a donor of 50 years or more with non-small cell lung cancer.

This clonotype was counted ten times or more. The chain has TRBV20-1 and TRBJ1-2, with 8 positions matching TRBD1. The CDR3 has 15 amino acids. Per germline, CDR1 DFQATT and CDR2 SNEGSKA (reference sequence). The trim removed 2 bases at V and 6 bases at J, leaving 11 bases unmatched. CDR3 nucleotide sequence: TGCAGTGCTAGATCCTCTGGACAGGGAGGAGATGGCTACACCTTC. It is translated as CSARSSGQGGDGYTF.

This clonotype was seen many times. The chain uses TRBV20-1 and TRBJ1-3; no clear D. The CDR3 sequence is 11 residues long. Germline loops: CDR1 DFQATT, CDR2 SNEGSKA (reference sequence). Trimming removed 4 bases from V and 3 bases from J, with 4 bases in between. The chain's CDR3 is CSATNGNTIYF. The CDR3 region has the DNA TGCAGTGCTACGAATGGAAACACCATATATTTT.

The CDR3 nucleotides read TGCAGTGCTAGAGATGGGGCAGGAGGTATGGGCAATCAGCCCCAGCATTTT. Protein product: CSARDGAGGMGNQPQHF. The chain links TRBV20-1 to TRBJ1-5; tentatively, D is TRBD1 (5 bases). The CDR3 is 17 residues long. Trimming pared 0 bases from V and 2 bases from J, leaving 17 bases between. CDR1 and CDR2 from the germline V gene are DFQATT and SNEGSKA (reference sequence).

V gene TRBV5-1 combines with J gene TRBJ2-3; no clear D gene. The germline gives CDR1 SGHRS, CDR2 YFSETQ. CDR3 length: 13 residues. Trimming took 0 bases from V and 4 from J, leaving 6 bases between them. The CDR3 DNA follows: TGCGCCAGCAGCTTGGTGGTCTCAGATACGCAGTATTTT. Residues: CASSLVVSDTQYF.

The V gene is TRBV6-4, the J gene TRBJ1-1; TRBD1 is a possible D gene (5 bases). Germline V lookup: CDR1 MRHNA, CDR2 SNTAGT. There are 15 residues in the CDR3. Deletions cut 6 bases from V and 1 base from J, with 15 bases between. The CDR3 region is CASSLIGGRNTEAFF. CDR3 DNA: TGTGCCAGCAGCCTAATCGGGGGGAGGAACACTGAAGCTTTCTTT.

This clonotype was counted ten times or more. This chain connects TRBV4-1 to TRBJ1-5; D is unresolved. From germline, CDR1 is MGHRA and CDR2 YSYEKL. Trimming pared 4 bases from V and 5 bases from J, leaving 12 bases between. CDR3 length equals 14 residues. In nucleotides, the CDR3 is TGCGCCAGCAGCCCTGAACCTTCTCATCAGCCCCAGCATTTT. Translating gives CASSPEPSHQPQHF.

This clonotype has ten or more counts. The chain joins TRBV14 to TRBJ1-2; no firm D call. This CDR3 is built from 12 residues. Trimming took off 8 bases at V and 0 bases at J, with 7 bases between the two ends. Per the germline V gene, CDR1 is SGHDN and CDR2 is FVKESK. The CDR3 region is CASRGPNYGYTF. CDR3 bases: TGTGCCAGCCGAGGGCCTAACTATGGCTACACCTTC.

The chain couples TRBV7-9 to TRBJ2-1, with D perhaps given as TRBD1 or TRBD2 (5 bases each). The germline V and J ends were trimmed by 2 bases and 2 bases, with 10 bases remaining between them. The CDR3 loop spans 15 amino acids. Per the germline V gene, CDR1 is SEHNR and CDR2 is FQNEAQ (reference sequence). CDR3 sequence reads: CASSLRGVPYNEQFF. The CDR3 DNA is TGTGCCAGCAGCTTAAGGGGAGTACCCTACAATGAGCAGTTCTTC.

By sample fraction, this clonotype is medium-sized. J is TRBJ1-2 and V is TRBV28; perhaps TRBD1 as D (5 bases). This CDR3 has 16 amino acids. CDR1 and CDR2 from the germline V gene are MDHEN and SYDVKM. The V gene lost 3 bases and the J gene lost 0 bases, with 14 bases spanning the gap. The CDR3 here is CASSLPRTKTNYGYTF. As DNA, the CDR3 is TGTGCCAGCAGTTTGCCCAGGACAAAGACTAACTATGGCTACACCTTC.

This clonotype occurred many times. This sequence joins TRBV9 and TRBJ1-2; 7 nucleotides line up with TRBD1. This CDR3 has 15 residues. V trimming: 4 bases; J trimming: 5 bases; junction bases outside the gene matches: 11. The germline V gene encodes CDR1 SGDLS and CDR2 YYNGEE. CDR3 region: CASSHWGTGVYGYTF. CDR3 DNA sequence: TGTGCCAGCAGCCACTGGGGTACAGGGGTGTATGGCTACACCTTC.

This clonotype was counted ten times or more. Here the CDR3 reads CASSFHGFNQPQHF. CDR3 coding DNA: TGTGCCAGCAGCTTTCATGGATTCAATCAGCCCCAGCATTTT. The V and J genes are TRBV5-6 and TRBJ1-5, with D unclear. The CDR3 has 14 residues. V lost 2 bases and J lost 3, with 9 bases in between. Looked up from germline, CDR1 is SGHDT and CDR2 is YYEEEE. The variable domain in full, completed from reference TRBV5-6 and TRBJ1-5, reads DAGVTQSPTHLIKTRGQQVTLRCSPKSGHDTVSWYQQALGQGPQFIFQYYEEEERQRGNFPDRFSGHQFPNYSSELNVNALLLGDSALYLCASSFHGFNQPQHFGDGTRLSIL.

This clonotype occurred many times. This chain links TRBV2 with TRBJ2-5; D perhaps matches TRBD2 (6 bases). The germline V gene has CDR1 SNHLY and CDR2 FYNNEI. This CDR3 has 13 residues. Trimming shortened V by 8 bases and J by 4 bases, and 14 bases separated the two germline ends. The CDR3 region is CASQQSGGETQYF. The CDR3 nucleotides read TGTGCCAGCCAGCAGTCCGGGGGAGAGACCCAGTACTTC.

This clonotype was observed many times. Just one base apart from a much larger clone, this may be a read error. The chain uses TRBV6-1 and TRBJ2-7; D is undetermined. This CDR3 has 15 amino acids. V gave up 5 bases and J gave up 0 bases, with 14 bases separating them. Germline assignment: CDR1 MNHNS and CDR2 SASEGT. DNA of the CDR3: TGTGCCAGCAGTCCGGACGTACGCTTCTCCTACGAGCAGTACTTC. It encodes CASSPDVRFSYEQYF.

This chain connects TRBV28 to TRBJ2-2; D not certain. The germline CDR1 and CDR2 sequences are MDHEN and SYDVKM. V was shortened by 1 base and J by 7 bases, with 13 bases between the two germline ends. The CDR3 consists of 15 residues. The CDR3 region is CASSLSPLGGGELFF. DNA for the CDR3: TGTGCCAGCAGTTTATCCCCTCTGGGTGGCGGGGAGCTGTTTTTT.

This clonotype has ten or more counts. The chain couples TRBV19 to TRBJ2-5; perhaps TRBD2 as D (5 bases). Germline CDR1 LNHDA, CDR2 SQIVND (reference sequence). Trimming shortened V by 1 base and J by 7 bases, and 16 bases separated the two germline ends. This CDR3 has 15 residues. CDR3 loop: CASSIAPGNSVTQYF. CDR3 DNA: TGTGCCAGTAGTATAGCTCCGGGAAACAGTGTGACCCAGTACTTC.

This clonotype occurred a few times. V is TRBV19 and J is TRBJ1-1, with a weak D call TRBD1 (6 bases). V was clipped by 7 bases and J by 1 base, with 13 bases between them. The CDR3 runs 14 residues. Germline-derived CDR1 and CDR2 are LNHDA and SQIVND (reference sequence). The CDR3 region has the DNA TGTGCCAGTAACTTCGGGACACCGAACACTGAAGCTTTCTTT. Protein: CASNFGTPNTEAFF.

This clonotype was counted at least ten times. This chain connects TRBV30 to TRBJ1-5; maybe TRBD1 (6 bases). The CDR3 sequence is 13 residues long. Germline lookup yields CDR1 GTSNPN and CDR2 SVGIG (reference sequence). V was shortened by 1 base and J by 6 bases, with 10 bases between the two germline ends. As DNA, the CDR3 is TGTGCCTGGAGTGGGACAGATTTTCAGCCCCAGCATTTT. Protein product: CAWSGTDFQPQHF.

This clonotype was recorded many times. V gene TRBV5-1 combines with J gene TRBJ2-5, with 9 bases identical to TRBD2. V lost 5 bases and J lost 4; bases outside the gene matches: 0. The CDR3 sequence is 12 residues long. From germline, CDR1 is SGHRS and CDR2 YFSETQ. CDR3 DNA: TGCGCCAGCAGGCGGGAGGGAGAGACCCAGTACTTC. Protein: CASRREGETQYF.

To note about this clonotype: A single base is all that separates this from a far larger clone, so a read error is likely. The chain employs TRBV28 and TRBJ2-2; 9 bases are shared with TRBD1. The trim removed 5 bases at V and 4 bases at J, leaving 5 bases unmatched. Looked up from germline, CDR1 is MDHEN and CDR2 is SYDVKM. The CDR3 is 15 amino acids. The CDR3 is CASSHRGRITGELFF. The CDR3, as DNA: TGTGCCAGCAGTCACAGGGGGCGCATCACCGGGGAGCTGTTTTTT. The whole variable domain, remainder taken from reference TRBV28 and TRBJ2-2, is DVKVTQSSRYLVKRTGEKVFLECVQDMDHENMFWYRQDPGLGLRLIYFSYDVKMKEKGDIPEGYSVSREKKERFSLILESASTNQTSMYLCASSHRGRITGELFFGEGSRLTVL.

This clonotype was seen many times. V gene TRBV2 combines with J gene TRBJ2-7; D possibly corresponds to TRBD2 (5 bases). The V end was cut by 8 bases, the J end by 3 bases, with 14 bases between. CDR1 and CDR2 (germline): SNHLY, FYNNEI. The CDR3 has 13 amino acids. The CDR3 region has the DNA TGTGCCAGCCTACTCGGGGATTTCTACGAGCAGTACTTC. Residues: CASLLGDFYEQYF.

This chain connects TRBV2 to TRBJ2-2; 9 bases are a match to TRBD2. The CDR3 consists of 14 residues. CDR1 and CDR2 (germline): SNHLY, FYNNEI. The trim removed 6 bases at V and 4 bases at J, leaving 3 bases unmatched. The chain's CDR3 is CASRGGRATGELFF. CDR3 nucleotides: TGTGCCAGCAGGGGCGGGAGGGCCACCGGGGAGCTGTTTTTT.

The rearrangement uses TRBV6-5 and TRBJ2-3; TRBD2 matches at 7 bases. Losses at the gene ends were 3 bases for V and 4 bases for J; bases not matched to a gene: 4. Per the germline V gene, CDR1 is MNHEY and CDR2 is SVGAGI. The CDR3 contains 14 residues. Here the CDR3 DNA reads TGTGCCAGCAGTTATACTAGCGAGGCAGATACGCAGTATTTT. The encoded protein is CASSYTSEADTQYF.

CDR3 sequence: CASSFQGSRAQNIQYF. The CDR3 bases are TGTGCCAGCAGCTTCCAGGGCTCCCGGGCCCAAAACATTCAGTACTTC. V usage is TRBV11-2 and J usage is TRBJ2-4; D is perhaps TRBD1 (5 bases). The V end was cut by 3 bases, the J end by 5 bases, with 17 bases between. This CDR3 spans 16 amino acids. Germline values: CDR1 SGHAT, CDR2 FQNNGV.